The rows below give T cell receptor beta chains drawn from one sample of a study of beta chain features in type 1 diabetes. Clones were sequenced by immunoSEQ multiplex PCR, and TCRdb holds only the in-frame ones, with some missing. Of around 320,000 clones in the sample, 12% to 15% are singletons; the top ten hold 6.7%. The specimen sequenced was central memory CD4+ T cells from blood. The source is a young man in good health. Both conserved end residues are part of each CDR3. The D gene is left open where the match is weak. For some rows the clone size is stated as once, few or many, or as a class when expanded; others skip it.

v_call	clone_size	j_call	cdr3_length	d_call	cdr3_aa	cdr3_nt
TRBV7-8	few	TRBJ1-5	16	NA	CASSLRFQGSDQPQHF	TGTGCCAGCAGCTTAAGGTTTCAGGGGTCCGATCAGCCCCAGCATTTT
TRBV6-6	NA	TRBJ2-7	15	NA	CASRGDGRSSYEQYF	TGTGCCAGCAGAGGAGATGGTAGGAGTTCTTACGAGCAGTACTTC
TRBV2	many	TRBJ1-1	14	NA	CASKYRFMNTEAFF	TGTGCCAGCAAGTACAGGTTCATGAACACTGAAGCTTTCTTT
TRBV6-6	few	TRBJ2-1	16	TRBD2	CASRLAGGSSYNEQFF	TGTGCCAGCAGACTAGCGGGGGGTAGCTCCTACAATGAGCAGTTCTTC
TRBV7-3	few	TRBJ2-1	16	NA	CASSGGTESSYNEQFF	TGTGCCAGCAGCGGGGGGACAGAGAGCTCCTACAATGAGCAGTTCTTC
TRBV7-9	few	TRBJ2-3	17	NA	CASSRLWASDSTDTQYF	TGTGCCAGCAGCCGATTATGGGCTAGCGATAGCACAGATACGCAGTATTTT
TRBV5-1	few	TRBJ2-1	14	NA	CASSLQSSYNEQFF	TGCGCCAGCAGCTTACAGAGCTCCTACAATGAGCAGTTCTTC
TRBV2	many	TRBJ1-6	13	NA	CASSPPQNSPLHF	TGTGCCAGCAGCCCCCCTCAAAATTCACCCCTCCACTTT
TRBV6-5	NA	TRBJ2-2	15	NA	CASSLRRLVGGELFF	TGTGCCAGCAGTCTCCGCAGACTAGTCGGCGGGGAGCTGTTTTTT
TRBV25-1	many	TRBJ2-3	13	TRBD2	CATAAGGASTQYF	TGTGCCACCGCCGCGGGGGGGGCCAGTACGCAGTATTTT
TRBV19	few	TRBJ2-1	12	NA	CASSTQGYEQFF	TGTGCCAGTAGTACCCAGGGTTATGAGCAGTTCTTC
TRBV9	NA	TRBJ2-5	13	TRBD2	CASNGGRGETQYF	TGTGCCAGCAACGGCGGGAGAGGGGAGACCCAGTACTTC
TRBV11-3	few	TRBJ2-1	16	TRBD2	CASSVRLAGAYNEQFF	TGTGCCAGCAGCGTACGACTAGCGGGGGCCTACAATGAGCAGTTCTTC
TRBV7-9	few	TRBJ1-5	14	NA	CASSFSGNNQPQHF	TGTGCCAGCAGCTTTTCAGGGAACAATCAGCCCCAGCATTTT
TRBV5-1	NA	TRBJ2-2	14	TRBD1	CASSLDRGAGELFF	TGCGCCAGCAGCTTGGACAGGGGTGCCGGGGAGCTGTTTTTT
TRBV6-1	few	TRBJ2-3	11	NA	CASESADTQYF	TGTGCCAGCGAGTCCGCAGATACGCAGTATTTT
TRBV29-1	NA	TRBJ1-3	14	NA	CSVGLGGGGNTIYF	TGCAGCGTTGGCCTCGGGGGTGGTGGAAACACCATATATTTT
TRBV5-1	NA	TRBJ2-4	14	NA	CASGLGSAKNIQYF	TGCGCCAGCGGCTTGGGGTCGGCAAAAAACATTCAGTACTTC
TRBV9	few	TRBJ1-5	15	NA	CASSEGGTSREPQHF	TGTGCCAGCAGCGAGGGAGGGACCTCCCGGGAGCCCCAGCATTTT
TRBV5-4	few	TRBJ2-5	13	NA	CASSQSSVETQYF	TGTGCCAGCAGCCAATCTTCGGTGGAGACCCAGTACTTC
TRBV7-2	NA	TRBJ1-1	12	NA	CASTGRAAEAFF	TGTGCCAGCACCGGGAGGGCCGCTGAAGCTTTCTTT
TRBV25-1	NA	TRBJ2-5	12	NA	CASSEPRGGQYF	TGTGCCAGCAGTGAACCCCGGGGAGGCCAGTACTTC
TRBV7-2	NA	TRBJ2-5	12	NA	CASSGTLETQYF	TGTGCCAGCAGCGGGACTCTAGAGACCCAGTACTTC
TRBV4-1	few	TRBJ2-5	14	TRBD2	CASGSGSVGETQYF	TGTGCCAGTGGTAGCGGGAGTGTAGGAGAGACCCAGTACTTC
TRBV2	many	TRBJ2-1	15	TRBD1	CASSYRGRSYNEQFF	TGTGCCAGCAGTTACAGGGGGCGCTCCTACAATGAGCAGTTCTTC
TRBV5-4	many	TRBJ2-3	15	TRBD2	CASSSGGAGTDTQYF	TGTGCCAGCAGTAGCGGGGGGGCCGGCACAGATACGCAGTATTTT
TRBV2	few	TRBJ1-4	14	TRBD1	CASRLQGAGEKLFF	TGTGCCAGCAGGTTACAGGGGGCTGGCGAAAAACTGTTTTTT
TRBV5-1	few	TRBJ1-5	16	TRBD1	CASSLGTGIANQPQHF	TGCGCCAGCAGCTTGGGGACAGGGATCGCCAATCAGCCCCAGCATTTT
TRBV27	few	TRBJ1-2	13	NA	CASSLAGNYGYTF	TGTGCCAGCAGTTTAGCCGGAAACTATGGCTACACCTTC
TRBV28	NA	TRBJ1-5	14	NA	CASDTLGVNQPQHF	TGTGCCAGCGACACACTGGGAGTCAATCAGCCCCAGCATTTT
TRBV30	NA	TRBJ2-2	15	NA	CAWSPRGLRTGELFF	TGTGCCTGGAGCCCGAGGGGGTTGAGGACCGGGGAGCTGTTTTTT
TRBV5-4	NA	TRBJ2-3	15	NA	CASSLYTPSTDTQYF	TGTGCCAGCAGCTTGTATACACCAAGCACAGATACGCAGTATTTT
TRBV27	few	TRBJ2-5	16	TRBD2	CASSSGLAGVGETQYF	TGTGCCAGCAGTTCGGGACTAGCGGGAGTAGGGGAGACCCAGTACTTC
TRBV7-2	NA	TRBJ1-1	14	TRBD1	CASSLGTGATEAFF	TGTGCCAGCAGCTTAGGGACAGGGGCCACTGAAGCTTTCTTT
TRBV5-5	many	TRBJ1-2	13	NA	CASSLPEIYGYTF	TGTGCCAGCAGCTTGCCAGAGATCTATGGCTACACCTTC
TRBV5-6	few	TRBJ2-5	17	NA	CASSLEVRVGWEETQYF	TGTGCCAGCAGCTTGGAGGTCAGGGTAGGTTGGGAGGAGACCCAGTACTTC
TRBV7-9	few	TRBJ2-2	15	TRBD2	CASSQEAGAVGELFF	TGTGCCAGCAGCCAAGAGGCGGGAGCCGTCGGGGAGCTGTTTTTT
TRBV7-7	NA	TRBJ2-5	12	TRBD1	CASSRDRETQYF	TGTGCCAGCAGCCGGGACAGAGAGACCCAGTACTTC
TRBV29-1	few	TRBJ2-2	12	NA	CSVEVLPGELFF	TGCAGCGTTGAAGTTTTACCCGGGGAGCTGTTTTTT
TRBV5-4	few	TRBJ1-3	14	NA	CASSLKGQGNTIYF	TGTGCCAGCAGCTTGAAAGGACAGGGAAACACCATATATTTT
TRBV4-1	few	TRBJ2-3	15	NA	CASSQDWGGTDTQYF	TGCGCCAGCAGCCAAGATTGGGGCGGCACAGATACGCAGTATTTT
TRBV5-6	few	TRBJ2-1	14	NA	CASSLPRRLGEQFF	TGTGCCAGCAGTCTCCCGAGGCGCCTTGGTGAGCAGTTCTTC
TRBV6-1	few	TRBJ2-1	17	NA	CAISDPTALSSYNEQFF	TGTGCCATCAGTGACCCGACAGCCCTAAGCTCCTACAATGAGCAGTTCTTC
TRBV19	NA	TRBJ2-1	13	NA	CASSPNAGYEQFF	TGTGCCAGTAGTCCGAATGCGGGATATGAGCAGTTCTTC
TRBV7-3	NA	TRBJ2-1	13	NA	CASSSNFYNEQFF	TGTGCCAGCAGCTCCAATTTCTACAATGAGCAGTTCTTC
TRBV11-3	NA	TRBJ2-3	11	NA	CASSREDTQYF	TGTGCCAGCAGCCGGGAAGATACGCAGTATTTT
TRBV7-6	few	TRBJ1-5	13	NA	CASSLAWNQPQHF	TGTGCCAGCAGCTTAGCCTGGAATCAGCCCCAGCATTTT
TRBV11-1	NA	TRBJ2-1	11	NA	CASSLLHEQFF	TGTGCCAGCAGCCTTCTCCATGAGCAGTTCTTC
TRBV6-6	NA	TRBJ1-5	14	NA	CASSSGDGNQPQHF	TGTGCCAGCAGTTCGGGGGACGGCAATCAGCCCCAGCATTTT
TRBV27	NA	TRBJ1-1	16	NA	CASSLRGRFTVTEAFF	TGTGCCAGCAGTTTACGGGGGCGGTTCACCGTCACTGAAGCTTTCTTT
TRBV7-9	few	TRBJ1-1	15	NA	CASSLALGKNTEAFF	TGTGCCAGCAGCTTAGCCTTAGGCAAGAACACTGAAGCTTTCTTT
TRBV1	few	TRBJ1-1	19	NA	CTSSQKPPGTATRDTEAFF	TGCACCAGCAGCCAAAAGCCTCCAGGGACAGCCACCAGGGACACTGAAGCTTTCTTT
TRBV21-1	few	TRBJ2-3	13	NA	CASSPPHYGTQYF	TGTGCCAGCAGCCCGCCCCACTACGGTACGCAGTATTTT
TRBV7-9	many	TRBJ2-3	13	TRBD2	CASFAGDADTQYF	TGTGCCAGCTTCGCGGGGGATGCAGATACGCAGTATTTT
TRBV6-1	NA	TRBJ1-1	15	NA	CASMGGSRSNTEAFF	TGTGCCAGCATGGGGGGGTCCAGGTCGAACACTGAAGCTTTCTTT
TRBV5-4	few	TRBJ1-5	17	NA	CASSYRGGGGSNQPQHF	TGTGCCAGCAGCTACAGAGGAGGGGGGGGTAGCAATCAGCCCCAGCATTTT
TRBV7-2	few	TRBJ1-1	14	NA	CASSLGNTGTEAFF	TGTGCCAGCAGCTTAGGAAATACGGGCACTGAAGCTTTCTTT
TRBV29-1	NA	TRBJ2-1	13	NA	CSARTDSYNEQFF	TGCAGCGCCCGGACAGACTCCTACAATGAGCAGTTCTTC
TRBV2	NA	TRBJ1-2	15	NA	CASSGPGLPLYGYTF	TGTGCCAGCAGTGGGCCGGGACTCCCCCTTTATGGCTACACCTTC